One sample yielded the 23 T cell receptor beta chains listed below, sequenced in a study of technical replicates of blood from a few donors. Some clones are missing from TCRdb's copy, which holds only in-frame ones; the method was immunoSEQ multiplex PCR. The sample records tens of thousands of clones, 93% being singletons. The sequenced material came from T cells isolated from PBMCs. The receptors derive from a human donor in good health.

V gene TRBV7-9 combines with J gene TRBJ2-4, with TRBD2 as a possible D gene (5 bases). Germline-derived CDR1 and CDR2 are SEHNR and FQNEAQ (reference sequence). The CDR3 loop spans 19 amino acids. V lost 3 bases to trimming and J lost 0 bases, with 21 bases between them. CDR3 DNA: TGTGCCAGCAGCTTGCTATTAACCAGTAGAGGGATAGCCAAAAACATTCAGTACTTC. Amino acids: CASSLLLTSRGIAKNIQYF.

The rearrangement links TRBV7-8 to TRBJ2-5; 13 nucleotides line up with TRBD2. CDR3 length: 19 residues. V shed 4 bases and J 1 base; nucleotides not matched to a gene: 12. In germline, CDR1 is SGHVS, CDR2 FQNEAQ. The CDR3 sequence: CASSSWTSGSLDTQETQYF. The CDR3 DNA sequence: TGTGCCAGCAGCTCCTGGACTAGCGGGAGTTTAGATACCCAAGAGACCCAGTACTTC.

The V call is TRBV6-5, the J call TRBJ1-1; a possible D gene is TRBD1 (5 bases). This CDR3 spans 13 amino acids. V was pared by 6 bases and J by 5 bases, with 13 bases between. Germline-derived CDR1 and CDR2 are MNHEY and SVGAGI. CDR3 amino acids: CASRMPGMTEAFF. In DNA form, the CDR3 reads TGTGCCAGCAGAATGCCAGGGATGACTGAAGCTTTCTTT.

The rearrangement links TRBV18 to TRBJ2-3; tentatively, D is TRBD1 (6 bases). Germline-derived CDR1 and CDR2 are KGHSH and LQKENI. V lost 4 bases and J 4 bases, leaving 9 bases between the germline ends. The CDR3 length is 13 residues. The CDR3 region is CASSLQGSDTQYF. The CDR3 region has the DNA TGTGCCAGCTCACTACAGGGATCAGATACGCAGTATTTT.

The gene calls are TRBV6-1 and TRBJ1-5; D perhaps matches TRBD1 (5 bases). The germline V gene encodes CDR1 MNHNS and CDR2 SASEGT. Between the trimmed V and J ends, which lost 2 bases and 6 bases, there was a span of 8 bases. The CDR3 runs to 13 residues. The CDR3 DNA is TGTGCCAGCAGTGAATGGGACTTTCAGCCCCAGCATTTT. Protein product: CASSEWDFQPQHF.

This chain connects TRBV29-1 to TRBJ2-2; unclear D gene. V dropped 4 bases and J dropped 3 bases, with 3 bases sitting between them. The CDR3 runs 11 residues. Germline-derived CDR1 and CDR2 are SQVTM and ANQGSEA. The CDR3 sequence is CSVADTGELFF. CDR3 in DNA: TGCAGCGTTGCTGACACCGGGGAGCTGTTTTTT.

This chain connects TRBV27 to TRBJ2-7; 13 bases align to TRBD2. The CDR3 has 15 residues. Germline CDR1 MNHEY, CDR2 SMNVEV (reference sequence). V shed 6 bases and J 4 bases; nucleotides not matched to a gene: 6. The CDR3 bases are TGTGCCAGCAGACAGGGACTAGCGGGACGATACGAGCAGTACTTC. Translation: CASRQGLAGRYEQYF.

The chain recombines TRBV19 with TRBJ2-1; D might be TRBD2 (5 bases). The CDR3 is 16 residues long. V was shortened by 5 bases and J by 0 bases, with 14 bases between the two germline ends. Per the germline V gene, CDR1 is LNHDA and CDR2 is SQIVND (reference sequence). CDR3 region: CASSPPQRSSYNEQFF. The CDR3 DNA reads TGTGCCAGTAGTCCCCCCCAGCGGAGCTCCTACAATGAGCAGTTCTTC.

The chain has TRBV5-1 and TRBJ2-7; TRBD1 might be the D (6 bases). The CDR3 runs 13 residues. V was pared by 4 bases and J by 1 base, with 9 bases between. Per the germline V gene, CDR1 is SGHRS and CDR2 is YFSETQ. The CDR3 nucleotides are TGCGCCAGCAGCCCCGGACAGTCCTACGAGCAGTACTTC. Its protein product is CASSPGQSYEQYF. Together with reference TRBV5-1 and TRBJ2-7, the CDR3 gives the full variable domain: KAGVTQTPRYLIKTRGQQVTLSCSPISGHRSVSWYQQTPGQGLQFLFEYFSETQRNKGNFPGRFSGRQFSNSRSEMNVSTLELGDSALYLCASSPGQSYEQYFGPGTRLTVT.

The J gene is TRBJ1-2, the V gene TRBV11-2; possible D gene TRBD1, 5 bases. CDR3 length: 15 residues. Trimming shortened V by 6 bases and J by 4 bases, and 18 bases separated the two germline ends. In germline, CDR1 is SGHAT, CDR2 FQNNGV. The CDR3 is CASRDTGRNSYGYTF. The CDR3 DNA reads TGTGCCAGCAGGGATACAGGTCGTAACTCCTATGGCTACACCTTC.

The rearrangement uses TRBV4-2 and TRBJ2-7, with 12 bases identical to TRBD2. Germline V gene lookup returns CDR1 LGHNA and CDR2 YNFKEQ. The CDR3 covers 16 residues. The V and J ends lost 4 bases and 4 bases, in that order; junction bases with no gene match: 8. CDR3 bases: TGTGCCAGCAGCCCCGGACTAGCGGGATCTCTTTACGAGCAGTACTTC. It translates to CASSPGLAGSLYEQYF.

The chain carries TRBV27 and TRBJ2-7; 12 positions match TRBD2. The V segment lost 1 base and the J segment 5 bases; nucleotides outside the gene matches: 9. Germline V gene lookup returns CDR1 MNHEY and CDR2 SMNVEV (reference sequence). There are 17 residues in the CDR3. Written as DNA, the CDR3 is TGTGCCAGCAGTTTATTGGTTAGACTAGCGGGAGTTCACGAGCAGTACTTC. As protein: CASSLLVRLAGVHEQYF.

CDR3 sequence (DNA): TGTGCCAGCAGCCAACTCGGGGACCAGTACTTC. Translation gives CASSQLGDQYF. This sequence joins TRBV5-6 and TRBJ2-5, with D tentatively TRBD2 (5 bases). V was shortened by 4 bases and J by 10 bases, with 11 bases between the two germline ends. The CDR3 extends over 11 amino acids. CDR1 is SGHDT and CDR2 is YYEEEE in the germline V gene.

The V and J genes are TRBV30 and TRBJ1-5, with no clear D. There are 13 residues in the CDR3. The germline CDR1 and CDR2 sequences are GTSNPN and SVGIG (reference sequence). The germline V and J ends were trimmed by 4 bases and 1 base, with 8 bases remaining between them. The CDR3 loop reads CAWTGTSNQPQHF. In nucleotides, the CDR3 is TGTGCCTGGACGGGAACGAGCAATCAGCCCCAGCATTTT.

The chain links TRBV7-2 to TRBJ2-1, with 7 bases matching TRBD1. J lost 0 bases, V lost 2 bases, and 4 bases had no gene match. This CDR3 comprises 16 residues. CDR1 and CDR2 (germline): SGHTA, FQGNSA. The chain's CDR3 is CASSLSRDSSYNEQFF. CDR3 bases: TGTGCCAGCAGCTTATCCAGGGACAGCTCCTACAATGAGCAGTTCTTC.

The J gene is TRBJ2-5, the V gene TRBV27, with a possible D match to TRBD2 (6 bases). Between the trimmed V and J ends, which lost 2 bases and 5 bases, there was a span of 12 bases. There are 14 residues in the CDR3. Germline V gives CDR1 MNHEY, CDR2 SMNVEV (reference sequence). CDR3 amino acids: CASSLNFGSETQYF. The CDR3 region has the DNA TGTGCCAGCAGTTTAAATTTCGGGAGCGAGACCCAGTACTTC.

The V and J genes are TRBV4-3 and TRBJ2-7; 7 bases match TRBD2. J lost 2 bases, V lost 0 bases, and 13 bases had no gene match. Germline V CDR1 and CDR2: LGHNA, YSLEER. The CDR3 covers 18 residues. This CDR3 reads CASSQDHSAAGVTYEQYF. The CDR3 nucleotides are TGCGCCAGCAGCCAAGATCATTCGGCGGCGGGAGTCACCTACGAGCAGTACTTC.

This clone was seen a few times. The chain links TRBV30 to TRBJ1-1; TRBD1 agrees at 12 bases. Germline-derived CDR1 and CDR2 are GTSNPN and SVGIG (reference sequence). The V gene end was trimmed by 6 bases and the J gene end by 5 bases; junction bases not matched to a gene: 7. This CDR3 comprises 14 residues. CDR3 coding DNA: TGTGCCTGTCCGGGACAGGGGGCCGGGACTGAAGCTTTCTTT. Translation gives CACPGQGAGTEAFF.

The J gene is TRBJ2-3, the V gene TRBV7-9; no definite D call. The germline V gene encodes CDR1 SEHNR and CDR2 FQNEAQ (reference sequence). Trimming removed 2 bases from V and 6 bases from J, with 9 bases in between. CDR3 size: 13 residues. The CDR3 region has the DNA TGTGCCAGCAGCTTATATGTTCCGGATACGCAGTATTTT. It translates to CASSLYVPDTQYF.

The genes are TRBV5-1 and TRBJ1-2, with 7 nucleotides matching TRBD1. CDR1 and CDR2 from the germline V gene are SGHRS and YFSETQ. V trimming: 6 bases; J trimming: 4 bases; junction bases outside the gene matches: 6. The CDR3 length is 13 residues. As DNA, the CDR3 is TGCGCCAGCATGGGACAGAAGCCCTATGGCTACACCTTC. It is translated as CASMGQKPYGYTF.

The rearrangement links TRBV7-3 to TRBJ2-2, with D unresolved. The CDR3 runs 14 residues. Germline V gene data show CDR1 as SGHTA and CDR2 as FQGTGA. V dropped 2 bases and J dropped 6 bases, with 10 bases sitting between them. This chain's CDR3 is CASSLGTQAGELFF. The CDR3 nucleotides are TGTGCCAGCAGCTTAGGAACGCAGGCCGGGGAGCTGTTTTTT. Full variable domain (missing parts from reference TRBV7-3 and TRBJ2-2): GAGVSQTPSNKVTEKGKYVELRCDPISGHTALYWYRQSLGQGPEFLIYFQGTGAADDSGLPNDRFFAVRPEGSVSTLKIQRTERGDSAVYLCASSLGTQAGELFFGEGSRLTVL.

J is TRBJ2-1 and V is TRBV15, with 12 bases aligning to TRBD1. Germline V gene data show CDR1 as LNHNV and CDR2 as YYDKDF (reference sequence). V lost 1 base, J lost 8 bases, and 9 bases stayed unmatched. This CDR3 region has 17 residues. The CDR3 DNA follows: TGTGCCACCAGCAGAGGATTGTCGGGACAGGGGGCCTATGAGCAGTTCTTC. It yields the protein CATSRGLSGQGAYEQFF.

This clone has only one observation. The chain is built from TRBV4-2 and TRBJ2-1; 8 positions match TRBD2. This CDR3 spans 15 amino acids. The V segment lost 2 bases and the J segment 4 bases; nucleotides outside the gene matches: 4. CDR1 and CDR2 (germline): LGHNA, YNFKEQ. CDR3 amino acids: CASSQTQREYNEQFF. The DNA of the CDR3 is TGTGCCAGCAGCCAAACCCAGCGGGAGTACAATGAGCAGTTCTTC.